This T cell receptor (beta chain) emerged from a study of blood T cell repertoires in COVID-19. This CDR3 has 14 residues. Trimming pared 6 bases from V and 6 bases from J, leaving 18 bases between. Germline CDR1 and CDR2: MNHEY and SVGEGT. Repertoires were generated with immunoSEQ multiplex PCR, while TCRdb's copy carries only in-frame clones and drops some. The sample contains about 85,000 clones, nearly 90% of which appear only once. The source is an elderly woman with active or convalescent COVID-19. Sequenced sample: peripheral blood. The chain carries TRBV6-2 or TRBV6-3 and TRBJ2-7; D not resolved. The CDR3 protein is CASSNRVLSGEQYF. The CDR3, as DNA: TGTGCCAGCAGCAATAGAGTACTCTCTGGCGAGCAGTACTTC.